A single sample is the source of the 18 T cell receptor beta chains below, sequenced in a study of human versus mouse CDR3 diversity and MHC coevolution (dated by TCRdb to the late 2010s). Library method: the immunoSEQ multiplex PCR assay. Here the immuneACCESS table is served through TCRdb, limited to in-frame sequences with V and J called. Missing clones are a known gap in these copies; in checked studies unresolved V genes cover under half, and the rest lacks a known reason. This sample holds about 81,000 clones; just under 95% were observed only once. The ten largest clonotypes hold around 1.3% of the sample. Sequencing used naive CD4+ T cells from blood. The cell subset or site label of this sample denotes: CD45RO-negative CD62L-positive naive CD4 T cells. Receptor source: a person aged 30-69 years in good health.

The rearrangement uses TRBV7-2 and TRBJ1-3, with no clear D. The germline V gene has CDR1 SGHTA and CDR2 FQGNSA. V shed 1 base and J shed 4 bases, with 11 bases lying between them. CDR3 length equals 15 residues. CDR3: CASSLGASSGNTIYF. The CDR3 DNA reads as TGTGCCAGCAGCTTAGGGGCCAGCTCGGGAAACACCATATATTTT.

J is TRBJ2-7 and V is TRBV7-2; tentatively, D is TRBD2 (6 bases). Germline V gene lookup returns CDR1 SGHTA and CDR2 FQGNSA. The V end lost 5 bases, the J end lost 2 bases, and 7 bases lay between the germline ends. The CDR3 totals 12 residues. CDR3 sequence reads: CASSRGTYEQYF. The CDR3 region has the DNA TGTGCCAGCAGCCGGGGGACCTACGAGCAGTACTTC. The full variable domain, rest sourced from reference TRBV7-2 and TRBJ2-7, is GAGVSQSPSNKVTEKGKDVELRCDPISGHTALYWYRQSLGQGLEFLIYFQGNSAPDKSGLPSDRFSAERTGGSVSTLTIQRTQQEDSAVYLCASSRGTYEQYFGPGTRLTVT.

The chain uses TRBV7-2 and TRBJ2-2; 8 bases are shared with TRBD1. The J segment lost 4 bases and the V segment lost 5 bases, leaving 6 bases of the junction unmatched. Germline CDR1 reads SGHTA; CDR2 reads FQGNSA. CDR3 length: 15 residues. The CDR3 coding sequence is TGTGCCAGCAGCCAGGACAGGGTCGGCACCGGGGAGCTGTTTTTT. It translates to CASSQDRVGTGELFF.

V gene TRBV9 combines with J gene TRBJ2-7; D might be TRBD1 (6 bases). Germline assignment: CDR1 SGDLS and CDR2 YYNGEE. The V and J ends lost 3 bases and 6 bases respectively, with 19 bases between them. This CDR3 spans 15 amino acids. The CDR3 DNA reads as TGTGCCAGCAGCGAGGGGACCCGGGACACGTCCGAGCAGTACTTC. Translating gives CASSEGTRDTSEQYF. Full variable domain (remainder filled in from reference TRBV9 and TRBJ2-7): DSGVTQTPKHLITATGQRVTLRCSPRSGDLSVYWYQQSLDQGLQFLIQYYNGEERAKGNILERFSAQQFPDLHSELNLSSLELGDSALYFCASSEGTRDTSEQYFGPGTRLTVT.

This sequence joins TRBV6-6 and TRBJ1-1; the D is unclear. Between the trimmed V and J ends, which lost 0 bases and 1 base, there was a span of 3 bases. This CDR3 has 13 residues. Per germline, CDR1 MNHNY and CDR2 SVGAGI (reference sequence). The CDR3 sequence is CASSYSRNTEAFF. CDR3 nucleotide sequence: TGTGCCAGCAGTTACTCGCGGAACACTGAAGCTTTCTTT.

This clone appeared once. This rearrangement joins TRBV18 to TRBJ2-5, with a tentative D call TRBD2 (6 bases). The germline V gene has CDR1 KGHSH and CDR2 LQKENI. This CDR3 is built from 16 residues. V gave up 6 bases and J gave up 9 bases, with 26 bases separating them. CDR3 amino acids: CASSPQGAVGGRPQYF. In nucleotides, the CDR3 is TGTGCCAGCTCCCCCCAGGGCGCGGTCGGGGGTCGTCCCCAGTACTTC. Variable domain in full (rest from reference TRBV18 and TRBJ2-5): NAGVMQNPRHLVRRRGQEARLRCSPMKGHSHVYWYRQLPEEGLKFMVYLQKENIIDESGMPKERFSAEFPKEGPSILRIQQVVRGDSAAYFCASSPQGAVGGRPQYFGPGTRLLVL.

The rearrangement links TRBV5-4 to TRBJ2-7, with TRBD1 matching 9 bases. Losses at the gene ends were 2 bases for V and 0 bases for J; bases not matched to a gene: 3. Germline assignment: CDR1 SGHNT and CDR2 YYREEE (reference sequence). The CDR3 contains 15 residues. CDR3 sequence: CASSFPGQGSYEQYF. The CDR3 DNA follows: TGTGCCAGCAGCTTCCCGGGACAGGGCTCCTACGAGCAGTACTTC.

The J gene is TRBJ2-2, the V gene TRBV29-1, with TRBD2 matching 10 bases. J gave up 1 base and V 8 bases, and 7 bases lay outside the gene matches. The CDR3 extends over 15 amino acids. CDR1 and CDR2 from the germline V gene are SQVTM and ANQGSEA. The CDR3 spells CSTPKRGGNTGELFF. CDR3 in DNA: TGCAGCACCCCGAAGCGGGGGGGGAACACCGGGGAGCTGTTTTTT.

The CDR3 loop reads CASSPGQGGTGELFF. The CDR3 bases are TGCGCCAGCAGCCCCGGGCAGGGTGGCACCGGGGAGCTGTTTTTT. The chain is built from TRBV5-1 and TRBJ2-2, with TRBD1 as a possible D gene (5 bases). This CDR3 is 15 amino acids long. The ends were cut back, 4 bases at V and 4 bases at J, with 14 bases in the middle. Germline lookup yields CDR1 SGHRS and CDR2 YFSETQ.

V gene TRBV19 combines with J gene TRBJ1-1; no clear D. V lost 3 bases, J lost 7 bases, and 9 bases lay in between. The CDR3 is 12 amino acids. The germline CDR1 and CDR2 sequences are LNHDA and SQIVND (reference sequence). This chain's CDR3 is CASSIVADEAFF. As DNA, the CDR3 is TGTGCCAGTAGTATTGTGGCCGATGAAGCTTTCTTT.

This clone was seen only once. V usage is TRBV18 and J usage is TRBJ2-5, with D possibly being TRBD1 (7 bases). There are 15 residues in the CDR3. V lost 3 bases and J lost 1, with 12 bases in between. Per germline, CDR1 KGHSH and CDR2 LQKENI. The CDR3 spells CASSPPGGTQETQYF. The CDR3 DNA is TGTGCCAGCTCACCCCCAGGGGGGACCCAAGAGACCCAGTACTTC.

The gene calls are TRBV5-4 and TRBJ2-3, with a tentative D call TRBD2 (5 bases). Germline CDR1 SGHNT, CDR2 YYREEE (reference sequence). CDR3 length equals 14 residues. V was clipped by 2 bases and J by 4 bases, with 11 bases between them. The CDR3 region has the DNA TGTGCCAGCAGCTTCCCGGGGAGCCCAGATACGCAGTATTTT. Translation: CASSFPGSPDTQYF.

This sequence joins TRBV18 and TRBJ2-3; 11 nucleotides line up with TRBD2. After removal of 0 bases from V and 2 bases from J, the junction contained 7 bases not matched to a gene. The CDR3 is made up of 18 amino acids. CDR1 and CDR2 (germline): KGHSH, LQKENI. CDR3 nucleotide sequence: TGTGCCAGCTCACCACCAAGGGGACTAGCGGAAGACACAGATACGCAGTATTTT. It yields the protein CASSPPRGLAEDTDTQYF.

The chain links TRBV28 to TRBJ1-4, with D possibly matching TRBD1 (6 bases). This CDR3 comprises 17 residues. Germline V gives CDR1 MDHEN, CDR2 SYDVKM. Trimming took 2 bases from V and 0 from J, leaving 13 bases between them. This CDR3 is CASSLIQGPATNEKLFF. The CDR3 DNA follows: TGTGCCAGCAGTTTAATTCAGGGGCCTGCAACTAATGAAAAACTGTTTTTT.

The chain is built from TRBV6-1 and TRBJ1-5, with unresolved D. Germline V CDR1 and CDR2: MNHNS, SASEGT. With 3 bases removed from V and 5 bases from J, the gap between germline ends came to 2 bases. This CDR3 region has 11 residues. CDR3 nucleotide sequence: TGTGCCAGCAGTGACTATCAGCCCCAGCATTTT. It yields the protein CASSDYQPQHF.

This clone was seen only once. This chain joins TRBV9 and TRBJ2-1; 9 bases map to TRBD2. The CDR3 has 15 residues. Looked up from germline, CDR1 is SGDLS and CDR2 is YYNGEE. Trimming took 3 bases from V and 4 from J; bases not matched to a gene: 5. The CDR3 sequence: CASSETSGLYNEQFF. In nucleotides, the CDR3 is TGTGCCAGCAGCGAGACTAGCGGACTTTACAATGAGCAGTTCTTC.

V usage is TRBV5-1 and J usage is TRBJ2-7; a possible D gene is TRBD2 (5 bases). V was trimmed by 0 bases and J by 3 bases, leaving 16 bases between them. Germline V gene data show CDR1 as SGHRS and CDR2 as YFSETQ. This CDR3 is 16 amino acids long. The CDR3, as DNA: TGCGCCAGCAGCTTGGATCCGGCGGCCCGGGGCTACGAGCAGTACTTC. Encoded protein: CASSLDPAARGYEQYF.

This clone is a singleton in its sample. V and J are TRBV18 and TRBJ2-7, with 7 positions matching TRBD1. The J segment lost 0 bases and the V segment lost 6 bases, leaving 8 bases of the junction unmatched. Germline loops: CDR1 KGHSH, CDR2 LQKENI. CDR3 length: 15 residues. The DNA for the CDR3 is TGTGCCAGCTCTCCTGGACAGGCCCGCTCCTACGAGCAGTACTTC. Residues: CASSPGQARSYEQYF.